This entry lists 26 T cell receptor beta chains sequenced from one sample in a study of siplizumab effects on memory and regulatory T cells. Only in-frame clones appear in the TCRdb table, and some are missing; sequencing was by immunoSEQ multiplex PCR. The sample includes about 120,000 clones, more than 90% of them seen just once. Sequences were obtained from CD4+ T cells sorted from blood. These TCRs come from a human donor in good health.

The gene calls are TRBV7-7 and TRBJ2-7; D may match TRBD1 or TRBD2 (6 bases each). V lost 3 bases, J lost 6 bases, and 12 bases lay in between. The CDR3 is 13 amino acids. Germline values: CDR1 SSHAT, CDR2 FNYEAQ (reference sequence). CDR3: CASSLGGGGEQYF. The CDR3 nucleotides are TGTGCCAGCAGCTTGGGTGGAGGGGGCGAGCAGTACTTC.

The rearrangement joins TRBV7-9 to TRBJ2-7, with 11 bases that match TRBD2. CDR1 and CDR2 (germline): SEHNR, FQNEAQ (reference sequence). With V trimmed by 5 bases and J by 0 bases, 3 bases remained unmatched. The CDR3 is 15 amino acids. The CDR3 sequence is CASSLGLAASYEQYF. The CDR3 DNA sequence: TGTGCCAGCAGCCTGGGACTAGCGGCCTCCTACGAGCAGTACTTC. Supplemented by reference TRBV7-9 and TRBJ2-7, the full variable domain reads DTGVSQNPRHKITKRGQNVTFRCDPISEHNRLYWYRQTLGQGPEFLTYFQNEAQLEKSRLLSDRFSAERPKGSFSTLEIQRTEQGDSAMYLCASSLGLAASYEQYFGPGTRLTVT.

The rearrangement links TRBV19 to TRBJ2-7; D is unclear. CDR1 and CDR2 (germline): LNHDA, SQIVND (reference sequence). This CDR3 spans 11 amino acids. Trimming stripped 8 bases from V and 7 bases from J, with 12 bases between. CDR3 sequence: CASGSSDEQYF. In DNA form, the CDR3 reads TGTGCCAGTGGGTCCTCGGATGAGCAGTACTTC.

The V call is TRBV6-5, the J call TRBJ2-1, with D perhaps matching TRBD2 (5 bases). CDR3 length: 15 amino acids. The germline gives CDR1 MNHEY, CDR2 SVGAGI. Trimming took off 7 bases at V and 3 bases at J, with 16 bases between the two ends. This chain's CDR3 is CASKREGPYYNEQFF. CDR3 nucleotides: TGTGCCAGCAAGCGCGAGGGTCCCTACTACAATGAGCAGTTCTTC.

The V gene is TRBV5-1, the J gene TRBJ2-7, with a tentative D call TRBD1 (8 bases). Deletions cut 2 bases from V and 6 bases from J, with 18 bases between. Germline assignment: CDR1 SGHRS and CDR2 YFSETQ. The CDR3 runs 15 residues. The CDR3 sequence is CASSFRMDREGEQYF. DNA for the CDR3: TGCGCCAGCAGCTTTCGCATGGACAGGGAGGGCGAGCAGTACTTC.

As for this clone: The sample holds other DNA sequences that translate to the same CDR3. The chain links TRBV7-9 to TRBJ2-1; TRBD2 matches at 11 bases. This CDR3 has 17 residues. Germline CDR1 is SEHNR and CDR2 is FQNEAQ (reference sequence). Trimming removed 5 bases from V and 0 bases from J; junction bases left unmatched: 6. The CDR3 is CASSDRLAGSSYNEQFF. CDR3 nucleotides: TGTGCCAGCAGCGATAGACTAGCGGGAAGCTCCTACAATGAGCAGTTCTTC. The full variable domain, completed using reference TRBV7-9 and TRBJ2-1, is DTGVSQNPRHKITKRGQNVTFRCDPISEHNRLYWYRQTLGQGPEFLTYFQNEAQLEKSRLLSDRFSAERPKGSFSTLEIQRTEQGDSAMYLCASSDRLAGSSYNEQFFGPGTRLTVL.

The chain combines TRBV5-4 with TRBJ2-7; 8 bases align to TRBD1. Germline V gene lookup returns CDR1 SGHNT and CDR2 YYREEE (reference sequence). V shed 4 bases, J shed 3 bases, and the junction held 9 bases outside the gene matches. The CDR3 contains 15 residues. The CDR3, as DNA: TGTGCCAGCAGCCAAGATTGGGACAGGATCTACGAGCAGTACTTC. Protein product: CASSQDWDRIYEQYF.

The chain combines TRBV2 with TRBJ1-1; D is ambiguous. V lost 3 bases to trimming and J lost 1 base, with 6 bases between them. CDR1 SNHLY and CDR2 FYNNEI come from the germline V gene. The CDR3 spans 13 residues. The CDR3 sequence: CASSERRNTEAFF. DNA of the CDR3: TGTGCCAGCAGTGAGCGAAGGAACACTGAAGCTTTCTTT.

This sequence joins TRBV2 and TRBJ2-1; the D gene is possibly TRBD2 (7 bases). Germline V gives CDR1 SNHLY, CDR2 FYNNEI. Trimming cost V 1 base and J 4 bases, with 11 bases left between them. CDR3 length equals 15 residues. CDR3 DNA: TGTGCCAGCAGTGAAGTGGGGGGGCCGTACAATGAGCAGTTCTTC. Translating it yields CASSEVGGPYNEQFF.

This clone was found once. This specimen includes other DNA sequences encoding the same CDR3. This chain connects TRBV5-1 to TRBJ1-1, with D uncertain. The CDR3 has 14 amino acids. CDR1 SGHRS and CDR2 YFSETQ come from the germline V gene. The V end was cut by 0 bases, the J end by 2 bases, with 8 bases between. The DNA of the CDR3 is TGCGCCAGCAGCTTGGGGGTTAGCAACACTGAAGCTTTCTTT. Its translation: CASSLGVSNTEAFF. Full variable domain (missing parts from reference TRBV5-1 and TRBJ1-1): KAGVTQTPRYLIKTRGQQVTLSCSPISGHRSVSWYQQTPGQGLQFLFEYFSETQRNKGNFPGRFSGRQFSNSRSEMNVSTLELGDSALYLCASSLGVSNTEAFFGQGTRLTVV.

The V and J genes are TRBV4-1 and TRBJ1-4; tentatively, D is TRBD1 (5 bases). CDR1 is MGHRA, CDR2 YSYEKL, per germline. V shed 3 bases and J shed 8 bases, with 13 bases lying between them. There are 14 residues in the CDR3. The CDR3 DNA reads as TGCGCCAGCAGCCATCCAGGGATCGGGGAAAAACTGTTTTTT. Residues: CASSHPGIGEKLFF.

This chain connects TRBV19 to TRBJ1-3, with unresolved D. CDR3 size: 13 residues. CDR1 LNHDA and CDR2 SQIVND come from the germline V gene (reference sequence). V was clipped by 3 bases and J by 2 bases, with 5 bases between them. The CDR3 protein is CASSIQPGNTIYF. The CDR3 DNA sequence: TGTGCCAGTAGTATCCAGCCTGGAAACACCATATATTTT.

This clone turned up a few times. V gene TRBV7-3 combines with J gene TRBJ1-1; D is perhaps TRBD1 (5 bases). With 5 bases removed from V and 5 bases from J, the gap between germline ends came to 18 bases. This CDR3 region has 15 residues. CDR1 SGHTA and CDR2 FQGTGA come from the germline V gene. In nucleotides, the CDR3 is TGTGCCAGCAGCCCACCCGGAGGGGCTCGAACTGAAGCTTTCTTT. This sequence encodes CASSPPGGARTEAFF. Filled out from reference TRBV7-3 and TRBJ1-1, the complete variable domain reads GAGVSQTPSNKVTEKGKYVELRCDPISGHTALYWYRQSLGQGPEFLIYFQGTGAADDSGLPNDRFFAVRPEGSVSTLKIQRTERGDSAVYLCASSPPGGARTEAFFGQGTRLTVV.

The chain is built from TRBV5-1 and TRBJ2-5; the D is unclear. V was clipped by 3 bases and J by 0 bases, with 12 bases between them. Germline assignment: CDR1 SGHRS and CDR2 YFSETQ. The length of the CDR3 is 15 residues. The CDR3 region has the DNA TGCGCCAGCAGCTCATCGTTGGGGTACCAAGAGACCCAGTACTTC. It yields the protein CASSSSLGYQETQYF.

This sequence joins TRBV27 and TRBJ2-7, with 7 positions matching TRBD1. Germline V gene sequence: CDR1 MNHEY, CDR2 SMNVEV (reference sequence). Unmatched junction bases numbered 13, after V lost 3 bases and J lost 11 bases. There are 14 residues in the CDR3. This chain's CDR3 is CASSFYGRQGIKYF. The DNA for the CDR3 is TGTGCCAGCAGTTTCTACGGCCGACAGGGAATAAAGTACTTC.

This clone has only a few counts. This chain connects TRBV20-1 to TRBJ1-1, with D tentatively TRBD1 (6 bases). V gave up 3 bases and J gave up 7 bases, with 9 bases separating them. CDR3 size: 11 residues. CDR1 DFQATT and CDR2 SNEGSKA come from the germline V gene (reference sequence). CDR3 sequence reads: CSASRGHEAFF. The CDR3 DNA sequence: TGCAGTGCTAGCAGGGGACATGAAGCTTTCTTT.

In DNA, the CDR3 is TGTGCCAGCAGCTCCCTGACAGCTTTGAACACTGAAGCTTTCTTT. This sequence encodes CASSSLTALNTEAFF. The V call is TRBV13, the J call TRBJ1-1, with D tentatively TRBD1 (5 bases). CDR3 length: 15 amino acids. V lost 4 bases and J lost 0, with 12 bases in between. In germline, CDR1 is PRHDT, CDR2 FYEKMQ (reference sequence). Looking up the rest from reference TRBV13 and TRBJ1-1 gives the full variable domain: AAGVIQSPRHLIKEKRETATLKCYPIPRHDTVYWYQQGPGQDPQFLISFYEKMQSDKGSIPDRFSAQQFSDYHSELNMSSLELGDSALYFCASSSLTALNTEAFFGQGTRLTVV.

The sample holds a few counts of this clone. The genes are TRBV25-1 and TRBJ1-2; D perhaps matches TRBD1 (5 bases). CDR1 and CDR2 (germline): MGHDK, SYGVNS. The V end lost 5 bases, the J end lost 2 bases, and 9 bases lay between the germline ends. The CDR3 consists of 13 residues. This CDR3 is CASSSGPNYGYTF. In DNA form, the CDR3 reads TGTGCCAGCAGTTCAGGGCCGAACTATGGCTACACCTTC.

V is TRBV19 and J is TRBJ2-1; TRBD2 agrees at 10 bases. Germline CDR1 reads LNHDA; CDR2 reads SQIVND (reference sequence). V trimming: 4 bases; J trimming: 12 bases; junction bases outside the gene matches: 6. The CDR3 is 13 residues long. CDR3 in DNA: TGTGCCAGTAGTACCCTAGCGGGAGCGGTGCAGTTCTTC. It specifies CASSTLAGAVQFF. The variable domain in full, completed from reference TRBV19 and TRBJ2-1, reads DGGITQSPKYLFRKEGQNVTLSCEQNLNHDAMYWYRQDPGQGLRLIYYSQIVNDFQKGDIAEGYSVSREKKESFPLTVTSAQKNPTAFYLCASSTLAGAVQFFGPGTRLTVL.

The chain combines TRBV11-2 with TRBJ2-7, with 8 bases matching TRBD1. CDR1 is SGHAT and CDR2 is FQNNGV in the germline V gene. The V gene end was trimmed by 5 bases and the J gene end by 6 bases; junction bases not matched to a gene: 15. The CDR3 loop spans 16 amino acids. CDR3 region: CASSPYRTGFKGEQYF. The CDR3 nucleotides read TGTGCCAGCAGCCCTTATAGGACAGGGTTCAAGGGCGAGCAGTACTTC.

The chain recombines TRBV11-2 with TRBJ1-1; the D is unclear. In germline, CDR1 is SGHAT, CDR2 FQNNGV. CDR3 length equals 14 residues. Between the trimmed V and J ends, which lost 3 bases and 1 base, there was a span of 9 bases. CDR3 residues: CASSFLTENTEAFF. The DNA for the CDR3 is TGTGCCAGCAGCTTCTTGACGGAGAACACTGAAGCTTTCTTT.

The chain has TRBV14 and TRBJ1-2; D gene unclear. The CDR3 contains 12 residues. The V end lost 0 bases, the J end lost 8 bases, and 7 bases lay between the germline ends. The germline gives CDR1 SGHDN, CDR2 FVKESK. This CDR3 reads CASSQDRVGYTF. CDR3 in DNA: TGTGCCAGCAGCCAAGATCGGGTCGGCTACACCTTC. Full variable domain (missing parts from reference TRBV14 and TRBJ1-2): EAGVTQFPSHSVIEKGQTVTLRCDPISGHDNLYWYRRVMGKEIKFLLHFVKESKQDESGMPNNRFLAERTGGTYSTLKVQPAELEDSGVYFCASSQDRVGYTFGSGTRLTVV.

There are a few counts of this clone. This sequence joins TRBV11-2 and TRBJ1-1, with D perhaps TRBD1 (5 bases). This CDR3 has 16 amino acids. Germline assignment: CDR1 SGHAT and CDR2 FQNNGV. Trimming removed 0 bases from V and 7 bases from J, with 18 bases in between. The CDR3 DNA reads as TGTGCCAGCAGCTTAGATCCTGGCAGGGTCGCTCTTGAAGCTTTCTTT. It codes for CASSLDPGRVALEAFF. Variable domain in full (rest from reference TRBV11-2 and TRBJ1-1): EAGVAQSPRYKIIEKRQSVAFWCNPISGHATLYWYQQILGQGPKLLIQFQNNGVVDDSQLPKDRFSAERLKGVDSTLKIQPAKLEDSAVYLCASSLDPGRVALEAFFGQGTRLTVV.

The rearrangement uses TRBV5-1 and TRBJ2-7, with a weak D call TRBD2 (6 bases). Germline loops: CDR1 SGHRS, CDR2 YFSETQ. The CDR3 contains 14 residues. V was trimmed by 4 bases and J by 4 bases, leaving 15 bases between them. The chain's CDR3 is CASSVWDSEYEQYF. The CDR3 nucleotides read TGCGCCAGCAGCGTCTGGGACTCGGAATACGAGCAGTACTTC.

This chain links TRBV18 with TRBJ1-3; D not resolved. Germline values: CDR1 KGHSH, CDR2 LQKENI. V was trimmed by 6 bases and J by 2 bases, leaving 8 bases between them. This CDR3 contains 13 residues. CDR3 sequence (DNA): TGTGCCAGCTCCCGGATGACTGGAAACACCATATATTTT. Translating it yields CASSRMTGNTIYF.

The J gene is TRBJ1-1, the V gene TRBV11-2; 7 nucleotides match TRBD1. The junction had 12 bases not matched to a gene; V was cut back by 0 bases and J by 5 bases. Germline V gene sequence: CDR1 SGHAT, CDR2 FQNNGV. CDR3 size: 17 residues. The CDR3 sequence: CASSLEGSKGAYTEAFF. The DNA of the CDR3 is TGTGCCAGCAGCTTAGAGGGGAGCAAGGGGGCTTATACTGAAGCTTTCTTT.